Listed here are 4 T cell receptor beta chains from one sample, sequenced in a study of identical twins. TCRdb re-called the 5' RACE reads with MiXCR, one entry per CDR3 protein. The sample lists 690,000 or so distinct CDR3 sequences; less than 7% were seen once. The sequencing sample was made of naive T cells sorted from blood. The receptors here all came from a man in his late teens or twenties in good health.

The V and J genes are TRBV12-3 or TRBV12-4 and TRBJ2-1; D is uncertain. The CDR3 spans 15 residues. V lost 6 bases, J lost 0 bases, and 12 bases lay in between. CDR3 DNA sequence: TGTGCCAGCAGGACCTATAAGTTCTCCTACAATGAGCAGTTCTTC. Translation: CASRTYKFSYNEQFF.

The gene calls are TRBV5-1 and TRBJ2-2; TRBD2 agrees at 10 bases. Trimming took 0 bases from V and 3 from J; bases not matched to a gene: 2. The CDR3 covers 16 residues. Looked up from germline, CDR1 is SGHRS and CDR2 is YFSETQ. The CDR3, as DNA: TGCGCCAGCAGCTTGGGGACTAGCGGTTACACCGGGGAGCTGTTTTTT. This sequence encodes CASSLGTSGYTGELFF.

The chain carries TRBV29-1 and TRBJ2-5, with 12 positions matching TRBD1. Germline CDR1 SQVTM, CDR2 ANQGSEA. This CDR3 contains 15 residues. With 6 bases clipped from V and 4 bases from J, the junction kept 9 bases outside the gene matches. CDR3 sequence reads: CSVDPGQGAGETQYF. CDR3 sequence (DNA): TGCAGCGTCGATCCGGGACAGGGGGCGGGAGAGACCCAGTACTTC.

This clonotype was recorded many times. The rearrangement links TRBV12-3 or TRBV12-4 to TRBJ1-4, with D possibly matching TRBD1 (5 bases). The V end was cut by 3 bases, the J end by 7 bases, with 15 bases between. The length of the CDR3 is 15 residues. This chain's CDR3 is CASSLSGTGGEKLFF. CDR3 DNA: TGTGCCAGCAGTTTGTCCGGGACGGGCGGTGAAAAACTGTTTTTT.